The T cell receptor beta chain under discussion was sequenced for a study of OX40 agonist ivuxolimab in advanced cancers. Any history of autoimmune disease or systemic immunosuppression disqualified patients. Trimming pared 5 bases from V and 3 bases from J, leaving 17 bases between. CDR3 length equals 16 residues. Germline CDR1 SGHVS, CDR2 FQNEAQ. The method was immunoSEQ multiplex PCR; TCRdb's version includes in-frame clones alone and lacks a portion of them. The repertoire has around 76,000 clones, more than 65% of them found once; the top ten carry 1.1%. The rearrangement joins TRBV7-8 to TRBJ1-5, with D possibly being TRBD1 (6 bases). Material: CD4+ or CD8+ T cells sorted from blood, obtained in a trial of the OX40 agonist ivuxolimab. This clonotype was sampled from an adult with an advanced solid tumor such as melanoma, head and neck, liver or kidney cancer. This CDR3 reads CASSPGQKIDNQPQHF. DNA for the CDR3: TGTGCCAGCAGCCCCGGACAGAAAATAGACAATCAGCCCCAGCATTTT.